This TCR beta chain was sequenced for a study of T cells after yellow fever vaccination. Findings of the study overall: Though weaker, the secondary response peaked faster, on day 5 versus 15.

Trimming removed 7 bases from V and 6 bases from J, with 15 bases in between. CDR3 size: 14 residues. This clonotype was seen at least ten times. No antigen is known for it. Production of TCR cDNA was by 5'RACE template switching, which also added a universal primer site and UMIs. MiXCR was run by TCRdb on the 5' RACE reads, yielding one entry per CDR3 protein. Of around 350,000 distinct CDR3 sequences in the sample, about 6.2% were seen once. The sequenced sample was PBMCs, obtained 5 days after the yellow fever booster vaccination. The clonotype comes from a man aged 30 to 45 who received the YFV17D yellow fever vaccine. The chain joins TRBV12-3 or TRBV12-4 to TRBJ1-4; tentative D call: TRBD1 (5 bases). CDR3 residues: CASTPGTAYEKLFF. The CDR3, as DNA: TGTGCCAGCACCCCCGGGACGGCTTATGAAAAACTGTTTTTT.